The source of this TCR beta chain is a study of blood T cells in healthy people across ages (dated by TCRdb to between 2014 and 2016). About the full investigation: In model experiments, template switching captured about one uniquely barcoded TCR beta cDNA molecule for every two T cells. To avoid experimental bias, donors of different ages were distributed randomly across sequencing lanes. Two additional independent replicas of 1 million unique cDNA reads from the same blood draw were analyzed for two donors (one aged 18 to 29 and one aged 80 or older). The donors were split into four age groups: young (average around 15 years), middle-aged (nearly 40), aged (over 55) and long-lived (approximately 80). Age-related changes in TCR beta repertoire diversity were measured in the study by deep sequencing normalized with unique cDNA molecular identifiers.

Library creation used 5' RACE. The second PCR ran for roughly 7 to 11 cycles and used a J-beta primer mix along with a sample-barcoded 5' primer. A template-switch 5' adaptor carrying 12 random nucleotides introduced a unique molecular identifier onto each TCR beta cDNA molecule. At least 2.5 million CDR3-containing paired-end reads were obtained from each sample. All of the RNA was converted into first-strand cDNA using the Mint cDNA synthesis kit, with a TRBC-specific oligonucleotide serving as the primer. Following uracil-DNA glycosylase treatment, a first 18-cycle PCR with universal primers M1SS and BC2_uni_R was performed on all cDNA. From the authors' description of their analysis: Each sample was normalized by randomly selecting 1 million high-quality reads, each carrying a distinct molecular identifier. Instead of being binned into consensus sequences, reads that shared molecular identifiers were thrown out. MiTCR, with a Q25 quality threshold and the strictest error-elimination algorithm, was used for CDR3 identification, clonotype clustering and error correction. A nonparametric unseen species model with Euler transformation was used to estimate a lower bound on total TCR beta diversity. TCRdb handled the public reads itself, with Q25 trimming in fastp and clone calling in MiXCR, and kept productive beta chains. Rows merge per CDR3 protein into single entries with the most common DNA and genes. TCRdb's processing, not the authors' own work, is the source of the V and J calls. The sample data list 1.8 million or so distinct CDR3 sequences, and around 40% of these were observed just once. 23% of the sample goes to the ten largest clones.

The study at large found these results: As age increased, observed TCR beta diversity per million T cells dropped in a roughly linear way, and a significant reduction was already evident by age 40. Since profiling was done on bulk unsorted PBMCs, naive and antigen-experienced compartments could not be conclusively compared. Estimates of total diversity based on one million sequenced T cells were considered lower bounds and underestimates. Compared with the aged group, the long-lived group had more naive CD4+ T cells, fewer expanded clones and increased TCR diversity, suggesting age selection. The percentage of naive T cells measured by flow cytometry correlated strongly with observed TCR beta diversity. Because the CMV infection status of the donors was unknown, age-related changes in expanded clonotypes may potentially have been confounded.

The germline V gene provides CDR1 SGHRS and CDR2 YFSETQ. The CDR3 has 13 amino acids, counting the end cysteine and phenylalanine. Just CDR3 DNA is preserved here, 39 bases in frame from base 1. V was cut back by 3 bases and J by 5 bases, leaving a gap of 11 bases between them. This clonotype was picked up a small number of times. Its antigen is unknown. Base qualities are not at hand, and no much larger clone is one base apart. Systemically healthy Caucasian individuals from Russia, some 40 in total and aged roughly 6 to 100 years, were included as donors. Each donor gave 8.5 to 10 milliliters of peripheral blood, collected into EDTA-treated Vacutainer tubes. Ficoll-Paque density-gradient centrifugation was used to isolate PBMCs, with at least 6.5 million per sample. Trizol reagent was used to extract total RNA from the PBMCs, yielding at least 6 micrograms per sample. The percentages of naive CD45RAhigh/CD27high T cells were determined by flow cytometry on a PBMC aliquot from every donor.

The sample was blood. The rearranged segments are TRBV5-1 and TRBJ1-2, with no confidently assigned D gene. The TCR was taken from a human donor in good health. The base sequence is TGCGCCAGCAGCTCGGAGTTTTCTTATGGCTACACCTTC. Its protein is CASSSEFSYGYTF. With all but the CDR3 taken from the reference TRBV5-1 and TRBJ1-2 genes, the full variable domain is: KAGVTQTPRYLIKTRGQQVTLSCSPISGHRSVSWYQQTPGQGLQFLFEYFSETQRNKGNFPGRFSGRQFSNSRSEMNVSTLELGDSALYLCASSSEFSYGYTFGSGTRLTVV.